The 3 T cell receptor beta chains given below trace back to one sample, sequenced in a study of PD-1 blockade in mismatch repair-deficient tumors. The method was immunoSEQ multiplex PCR; TCRdb's version includes in-frame clones alone and lacks a portion of them. The table includes over 100,000 clones, roughly 80% detected once. Material: peripheral blood, obtained approximately 64 weeks after starting pembrolizumab. Receptor source: an adult with mismatch repair-deficient cancer.

The chain has TRBV19 and TRBJ2-1, with 9 bases aligning to TRBD1. The CDR3 runs to 17 residues. The J segment lost 3 bases and the V segment lost 2 bases, leaving 8 bases of the junction unmatched. CDR1 is LNHDA and CDR2 is SQIVND in the germline V gene (reference sequence). The DNA of the CDR3 is TGTGCCAGTAGTATATGGGACAGGGCTGATTACTACAATGAGCAGTTCTTC. The encoded protein is CASSIWDRADYYNEQFF. The full variable domain, completed using reference TRBV19 and TRBJ2-1, is DGGITQSPKYLFRKEGQNVTLSCEQNLNHDAMYWYRQDPGQGLRLIYYSQIVNDFQKGDIAEGYSVSREKKESFPLTVTSAQKNPTAFYLCASSIWDRADYYNEQFFGPGTRLTVL.

This clone has only one observation. V usage is TRBV28 and J usage is TRBJ1-1, with TRBD1 matching over 9 bases. The CDR3 extends over 17 amino acids. V gave up 4 bases and J gave up 2 bases; unmatched junction bases: 11. The germline CDR1 and CDR2 sequences are MDHEN and SYDVKM. DNA of the CDR3: TGTGCCAGCAGTTCACAAATAACAGGGGGCCTAAACACTGAAGCTTTCTTT. Its translation is CASSSQITGGLNTEAFF.

V and J are TRBV2 and TRBJ1-1; no clear D. Trimming pared 8 bases from V and 1 base from J, leaving 11 bases between. Germline loops: CDR1 SNHLY, CDR2 FYNNEI. CDR3 length: 13 amino acids. This CDR3 reads CASLPGPNTEAFF. The CDR3 DNA sequence: TGTGCCAGCTTGCCGGGTCCGAACACTGAAGCTTTCTTT.